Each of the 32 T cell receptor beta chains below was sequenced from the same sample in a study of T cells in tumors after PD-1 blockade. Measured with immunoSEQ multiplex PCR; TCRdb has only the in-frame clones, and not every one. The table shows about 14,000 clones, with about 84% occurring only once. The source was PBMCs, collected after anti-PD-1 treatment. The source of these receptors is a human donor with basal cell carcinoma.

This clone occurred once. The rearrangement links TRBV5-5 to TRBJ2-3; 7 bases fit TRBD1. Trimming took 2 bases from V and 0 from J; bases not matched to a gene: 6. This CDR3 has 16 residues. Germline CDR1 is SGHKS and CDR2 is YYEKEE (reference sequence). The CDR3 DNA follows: TGTGCCAGCAGCTTTTGGGACAGCCCTAGCACAGATACGCAGTATTTT. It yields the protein CASSFWDSPSTDTQYF. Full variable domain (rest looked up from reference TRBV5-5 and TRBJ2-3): DAGVTQSPTHLIKTRGQQVTLRCSPISGHKSVSWYQQVLGQGPQFIFQYYEKEERGRGNFPDRFSARQFPNYSSELNVNALLLGDSALYLCASSFWDSPSTDTQYFGPGTRLTVL.

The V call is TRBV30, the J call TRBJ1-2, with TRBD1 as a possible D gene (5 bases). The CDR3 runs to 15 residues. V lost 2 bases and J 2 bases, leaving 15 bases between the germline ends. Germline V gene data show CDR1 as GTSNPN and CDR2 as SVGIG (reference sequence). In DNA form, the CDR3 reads TGTGCCTGGAGTCCTTTAGGCAGGGCAAACTATGGCTACACCTTC. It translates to CAWSPLGRANYGYTF.

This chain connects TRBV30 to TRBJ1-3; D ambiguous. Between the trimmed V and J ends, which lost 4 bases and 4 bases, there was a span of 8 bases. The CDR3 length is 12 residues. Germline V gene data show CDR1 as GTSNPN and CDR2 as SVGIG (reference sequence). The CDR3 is CAWKKVGNTIYF. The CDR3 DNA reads TGTGCCTGGAAAAAGGTCGGAAACACCATATATTTT.

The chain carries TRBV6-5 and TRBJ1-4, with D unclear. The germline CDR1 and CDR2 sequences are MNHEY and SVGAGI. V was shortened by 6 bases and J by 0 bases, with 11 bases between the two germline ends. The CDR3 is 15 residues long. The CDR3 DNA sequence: TGTGCCAGCAGACCCGAGGCTGCAACTAATGAAAAACTGTTTTTT. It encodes CASRPEAATNEKLFF.

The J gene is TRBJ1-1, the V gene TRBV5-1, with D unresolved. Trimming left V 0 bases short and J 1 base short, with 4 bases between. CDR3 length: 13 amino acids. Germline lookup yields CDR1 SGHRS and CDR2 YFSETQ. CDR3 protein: CASSLGSNTEAFF. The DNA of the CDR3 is TGCGCCAGCAGCTTGGGGTCGAACACTGAAGCTTTCTTT.

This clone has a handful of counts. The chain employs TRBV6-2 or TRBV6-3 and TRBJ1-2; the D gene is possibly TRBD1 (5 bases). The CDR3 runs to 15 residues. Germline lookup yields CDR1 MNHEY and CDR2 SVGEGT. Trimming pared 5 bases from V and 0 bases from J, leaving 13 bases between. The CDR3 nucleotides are TGTGCCAGCAGTCTGGGGGACGGAGCTAACTATGGCTACACCTTC. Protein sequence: CASSLGDGANYGYTF.

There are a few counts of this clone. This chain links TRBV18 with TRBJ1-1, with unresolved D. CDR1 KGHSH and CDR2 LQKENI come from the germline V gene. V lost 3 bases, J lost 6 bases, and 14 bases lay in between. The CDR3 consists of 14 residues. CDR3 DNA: TGTGCCAGCTCACCCACGGGCCCCTCGGCTGAAGCTTTCTTT. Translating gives CASSPTGPSAEAFF.

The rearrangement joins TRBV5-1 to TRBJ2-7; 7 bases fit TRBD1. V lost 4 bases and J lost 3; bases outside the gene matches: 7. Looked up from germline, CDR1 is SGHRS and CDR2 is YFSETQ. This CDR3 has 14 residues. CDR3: CASSGETGYYEQYF. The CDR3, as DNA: TGCGCCAGCAGCGGCGAGACAGGGTACTACGAGCAGTACTTC.

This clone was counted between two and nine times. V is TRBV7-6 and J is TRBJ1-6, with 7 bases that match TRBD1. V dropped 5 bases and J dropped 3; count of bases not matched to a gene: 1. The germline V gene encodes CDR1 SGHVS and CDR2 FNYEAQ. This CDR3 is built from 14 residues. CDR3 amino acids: CASSRDSYNSPLHF. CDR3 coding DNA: TGTGCCAGCAGCCGGGACAGCTATAATTCACCCCTCCACTTT. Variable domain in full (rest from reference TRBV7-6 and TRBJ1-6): GAGVSQSPRYKVTKRGQDVALRCDPISGHVSLYWYRQALGQGPEFLTYFNYEAQQDKSGLPNDRFSAERPEGSISTLTIQRTEQRDSAMYRCASSRDSYNSPLHFGNGTRLTVT.

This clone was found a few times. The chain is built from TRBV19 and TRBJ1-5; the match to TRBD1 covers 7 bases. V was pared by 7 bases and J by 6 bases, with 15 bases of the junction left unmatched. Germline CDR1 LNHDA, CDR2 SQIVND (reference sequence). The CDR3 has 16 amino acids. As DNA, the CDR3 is TGTGCCAGTACTCTATCAGGGAGAGGGGGCGGTCAGCCCCAGCATTTT. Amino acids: CASTLSGRGGGQPQHF.

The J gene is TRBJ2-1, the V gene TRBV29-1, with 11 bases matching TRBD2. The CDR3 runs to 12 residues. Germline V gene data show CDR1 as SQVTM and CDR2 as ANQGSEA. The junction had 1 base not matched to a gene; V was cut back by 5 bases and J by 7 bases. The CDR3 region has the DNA TGCAGCGTTTCTAGCGGGAGGAATGAGCAGTTCTTC. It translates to CSVSSGRNEQFF.

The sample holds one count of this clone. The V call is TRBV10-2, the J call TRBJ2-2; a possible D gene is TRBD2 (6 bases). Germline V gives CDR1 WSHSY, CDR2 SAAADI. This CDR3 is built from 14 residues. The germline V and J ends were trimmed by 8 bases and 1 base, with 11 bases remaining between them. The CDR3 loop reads CASGLRGNTGELFF. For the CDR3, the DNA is TGCGCCAGCGGCTTGCGGGGGAACACCGGGGAGCTGTTTTTT.

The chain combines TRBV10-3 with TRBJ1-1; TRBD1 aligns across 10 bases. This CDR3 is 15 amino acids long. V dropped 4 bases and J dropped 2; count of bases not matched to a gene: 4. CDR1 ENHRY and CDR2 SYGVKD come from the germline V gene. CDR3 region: CAISGGQGPNTEAFF. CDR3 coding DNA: TGTGCCATCAGTGGGGGACAGGGGCCCAACACTGAAGCTTTCTTT.

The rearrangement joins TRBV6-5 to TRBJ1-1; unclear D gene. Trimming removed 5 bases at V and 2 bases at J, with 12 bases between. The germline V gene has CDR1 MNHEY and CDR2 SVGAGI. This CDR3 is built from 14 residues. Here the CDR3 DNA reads TGTGCCAGCAGTCGAGAAAACCGTAACACTGAAGCTTTCTTT. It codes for CASSRENRNTEAFF.

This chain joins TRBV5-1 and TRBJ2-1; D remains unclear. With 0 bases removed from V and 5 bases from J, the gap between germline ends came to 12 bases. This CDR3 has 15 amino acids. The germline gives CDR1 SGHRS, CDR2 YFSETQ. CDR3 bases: TGCGCCAGCAGCTTGGTGGCAGGACGACACAATGAGCAGTTCTTC. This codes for CASSLVAGRHNEQFF.

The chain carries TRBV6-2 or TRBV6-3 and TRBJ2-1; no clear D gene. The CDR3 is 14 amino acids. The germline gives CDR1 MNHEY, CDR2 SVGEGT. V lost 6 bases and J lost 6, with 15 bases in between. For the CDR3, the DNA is TGTGCCAGCAGCCGACTTAGATCGGGCAATGAGCAGTTCTTC. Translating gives CASSRLRSGNEQFF.

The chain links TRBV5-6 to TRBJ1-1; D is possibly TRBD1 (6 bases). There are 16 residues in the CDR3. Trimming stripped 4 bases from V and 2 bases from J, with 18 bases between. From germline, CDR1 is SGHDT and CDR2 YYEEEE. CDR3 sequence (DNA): TGTGCCAGCAGCGCGAGACGGACAGTTGGTAACACTGAAGCTTTCTTT. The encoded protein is CASSARRTVGNTEAFF. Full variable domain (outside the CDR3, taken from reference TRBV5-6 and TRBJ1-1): DAGVTQSPTHLIKTRGQQVTLRCSPKSGHDTVSWYQQALGQGPQFIFQYYEEEERQRGNFPDRFSGHQFPNYSSELNVNALLLGDSALYLCASSARRTVGNTEAFFGQGTRLTVV.

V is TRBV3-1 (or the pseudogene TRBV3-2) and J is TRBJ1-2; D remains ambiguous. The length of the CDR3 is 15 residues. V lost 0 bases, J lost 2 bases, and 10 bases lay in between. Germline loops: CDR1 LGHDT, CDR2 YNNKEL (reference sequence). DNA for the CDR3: TGTGCCAGCAGCCAAGAGCTGAGATGGAACTATGGCTACACCTTC. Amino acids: CASSQELRWNYGYTF.

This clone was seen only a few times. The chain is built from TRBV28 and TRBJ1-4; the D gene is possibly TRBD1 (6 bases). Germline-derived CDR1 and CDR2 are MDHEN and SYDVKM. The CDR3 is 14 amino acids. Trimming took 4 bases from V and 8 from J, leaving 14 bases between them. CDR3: CASSSPGAREKLFF. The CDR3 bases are TGTGCCAGCAGTTCCCCGGGGGCGCGAGAAAAACTGTTTTTT.

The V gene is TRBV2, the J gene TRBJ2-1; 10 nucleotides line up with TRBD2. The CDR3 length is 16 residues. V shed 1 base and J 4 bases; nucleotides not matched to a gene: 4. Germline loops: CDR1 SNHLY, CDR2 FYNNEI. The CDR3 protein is CASSEEAGGGYNEQFF. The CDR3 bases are TGTGCCAGCAGTGAAGAAGCGGGAGGGGGGTACAATGAGCAGTTCTTC. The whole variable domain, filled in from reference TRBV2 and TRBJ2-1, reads EPEVTQTPSHQVTQMGQEVILRCVPISNHLYFYWYRQILGQKVEFLVSFYNNEISEKSEIFDDQFSVERPDGSNFTLKIRSTKLEDSAMYFCASSEEAGGGYNEQFFGPGTRLTVL.

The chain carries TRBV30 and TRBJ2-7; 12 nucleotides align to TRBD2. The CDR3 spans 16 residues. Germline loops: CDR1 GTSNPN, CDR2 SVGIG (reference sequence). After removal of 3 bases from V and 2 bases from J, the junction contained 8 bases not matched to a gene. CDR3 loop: CAWRARTSGTPYEQYF. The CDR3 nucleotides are TGTGCCTGGAGGGCCCGGACTAGCGGGACCCCCTACGAGCAGTACTTC.

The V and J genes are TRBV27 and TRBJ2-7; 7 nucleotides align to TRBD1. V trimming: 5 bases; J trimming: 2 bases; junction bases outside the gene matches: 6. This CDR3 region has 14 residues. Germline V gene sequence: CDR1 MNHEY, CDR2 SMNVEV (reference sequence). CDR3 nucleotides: TGTGCCAGCAGTACCAGGACAGGAACCTACGAGCAGTACTTC. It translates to CASSTRTGTYEQYF.

CDR3 loop: CASSQDLGKIGTQYF. Written as DNA, the CDR3 is TGCGCCAGCAGCCAAGATCTGGGCAAAATCGGGACCCAGTACTTC. V gene TRBV4-1 combines with J gene TRBJ2-5; D not resolved. CDR3 size: 15 residues. Germline V gene lookup returns CDR1 MGHRA and CDR2 YSYEKL. Trimming took 0 bases from V and 7 from J, leaving 15 bases between them.

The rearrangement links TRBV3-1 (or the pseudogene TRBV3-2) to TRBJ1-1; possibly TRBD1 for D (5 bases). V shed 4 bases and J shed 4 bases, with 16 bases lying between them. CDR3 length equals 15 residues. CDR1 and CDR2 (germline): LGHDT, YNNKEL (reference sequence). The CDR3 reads CASSRTGTSFTEAFF. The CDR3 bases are TGTGCCAGCAGCCGAACCGGGACGTCTTTCACTGAAGCTTTCTTT.

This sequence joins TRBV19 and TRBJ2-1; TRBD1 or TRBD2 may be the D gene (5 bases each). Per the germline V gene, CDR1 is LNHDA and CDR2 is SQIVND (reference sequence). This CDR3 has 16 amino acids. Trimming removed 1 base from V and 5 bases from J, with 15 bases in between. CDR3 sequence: CASSIGPTRGDNEQFF. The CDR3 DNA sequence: TGTGCCAGTAGTATAGGCCCTACCCGAGGGGACAATGAGCAGTTCTTC. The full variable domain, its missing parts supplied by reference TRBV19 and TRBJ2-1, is DGGITQSPKYLFRKEGQNVTLSCEQNLNHDAMYWYRQDPGQGLRLIYYSQIVNDFQKGDIAEGYSVSREKKESFPLTVTSAQKNPTAFYLCASSIGPTRGDNEQFFGPGTRLTVL.

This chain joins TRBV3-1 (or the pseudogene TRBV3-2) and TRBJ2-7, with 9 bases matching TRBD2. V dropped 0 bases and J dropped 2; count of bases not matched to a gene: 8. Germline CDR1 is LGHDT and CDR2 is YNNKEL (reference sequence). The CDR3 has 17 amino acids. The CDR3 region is CASSQEGSLAGTYEQYF. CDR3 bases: TGTGCCAGCAGCCAAGAGGGGTCTCTAGCGGGAACCTACGAGCAGTACTTC.

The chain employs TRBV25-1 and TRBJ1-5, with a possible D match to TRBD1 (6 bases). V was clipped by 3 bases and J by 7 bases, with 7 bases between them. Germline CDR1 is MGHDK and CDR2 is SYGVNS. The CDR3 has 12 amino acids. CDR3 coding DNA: TGTGCCAGCAGTGACAGGGGCCAGCCCCAGCATTTT. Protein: CASSDRGQPQHF.

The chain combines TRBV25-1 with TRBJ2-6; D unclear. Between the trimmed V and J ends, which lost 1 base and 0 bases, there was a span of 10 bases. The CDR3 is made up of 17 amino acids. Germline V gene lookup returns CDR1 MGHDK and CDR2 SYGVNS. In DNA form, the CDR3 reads TGTGCCAGCAGTGAATGGGTCACCACCTCTGGGGCCAACGTCCTGACTTTC. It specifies CASSEWVTTSGANVLTF.

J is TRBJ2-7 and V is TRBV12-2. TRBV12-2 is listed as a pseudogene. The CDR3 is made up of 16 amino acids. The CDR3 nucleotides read TGTGCAAGTCGCTCAGATAGAGGACCCCCCCCCTACGAGCAGTACTTC. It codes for CASRSDRGPPPYEQYF.

The DNA for the CDR3 is TGTGCCAGTAGTAACCGGGACAGCCAAGAGACCCAGTACTTC. As protein: CASSNRDSQETQYF. This sequence joins TRBV19 and TRBJ2-5; TRBD1 matches at 7 bases. CDR3 length: 14 residues. The ends lost 4 bases at V and 1 base at J; junction bases unmatched: 3. Germline V gene sequence: CDR1 LNHDA, CDR2 SQIVND (reference sequence).

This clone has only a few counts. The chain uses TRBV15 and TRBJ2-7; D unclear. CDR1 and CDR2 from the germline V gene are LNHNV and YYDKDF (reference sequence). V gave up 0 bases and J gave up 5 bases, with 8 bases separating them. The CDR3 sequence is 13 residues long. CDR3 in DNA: TGTGCCACCAGCAGAGAGGAAAGTGACGAGCAGTACTTC. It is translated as CATSREESDEQYF. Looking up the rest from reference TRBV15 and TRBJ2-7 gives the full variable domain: DAMVIQNPRYQVTQFGKPVTLSCSQTLNHNVMYWYQQKSSQAPKLLFHYYDKDFNNEADTPDNFQSRRPNTSFCFLDIRSPGLGDTAMYLCATSREESDEQYFGPGTRLTVT.

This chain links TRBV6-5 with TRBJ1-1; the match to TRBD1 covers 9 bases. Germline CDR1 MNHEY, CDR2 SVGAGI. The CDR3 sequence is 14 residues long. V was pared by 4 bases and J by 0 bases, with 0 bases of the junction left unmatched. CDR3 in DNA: TGTGCCAGCAGTTGGGACAGGGTGAACACTGAAGCTTTCTTT. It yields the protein CASSWDRVNTEAFF.